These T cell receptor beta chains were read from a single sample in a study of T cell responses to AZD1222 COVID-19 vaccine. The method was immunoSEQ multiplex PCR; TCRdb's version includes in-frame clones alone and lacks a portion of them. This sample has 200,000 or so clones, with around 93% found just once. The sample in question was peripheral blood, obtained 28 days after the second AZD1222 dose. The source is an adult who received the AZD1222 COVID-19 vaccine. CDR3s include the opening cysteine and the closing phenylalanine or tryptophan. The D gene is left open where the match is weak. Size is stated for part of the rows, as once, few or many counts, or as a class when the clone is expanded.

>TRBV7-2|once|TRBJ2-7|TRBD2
TGTGCCAGCAGCTTTAGCGGGGGGACAAGCTCCTACGAGCAGTACTTC
CASSFSGGTSSYEQYF
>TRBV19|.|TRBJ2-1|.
TGTGCCAGTAGTATCCGCTTGGAGGGGTTTTATGAGCAGTTCTTC
CASSIRLEGFYEQFF
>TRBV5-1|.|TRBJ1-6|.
TGCGCCAGCAGCTTGGATGGCGCGGGGGGCAATTCACCCCTCCACTTT
CASSLDGAGGNSPLHF
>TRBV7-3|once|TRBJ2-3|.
TGTGCCAGCAGCTTAAATTGTTTCTATAGGTGTGGGTCGGCAGATACGCAGTATTTT
CASSLNCFYRCGSADTQYF
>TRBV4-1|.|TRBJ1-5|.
TGCGCCAGCAGCCAAGATTTTTCAACCCCCAATCAGCCCCAGCATTTT
CASSQDFSTPNQPQHF
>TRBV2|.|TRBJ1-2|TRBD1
TGTGCCAGCAGTGAACGTCGACAGGGTGGGGCCTACACCTTC
CASSERRQGGAYTF
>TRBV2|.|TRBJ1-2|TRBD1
TGTGCCAGCAGTGATTTGGGGACAGGGGGCCGGGATGGCTACACCTTC
CASSDLGTGGRDGYTF
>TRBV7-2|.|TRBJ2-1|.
TGTGCCAGCAGCTTAGGCATTAACTCCTACAATGAGCAGTTCTTC
CASSLGINSYNEQFF
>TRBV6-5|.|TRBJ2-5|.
TGTGCCAGCCGAGGGGGACACAGCCAAGAGACCCAGTACTTC
CASRGGHSQETQYF
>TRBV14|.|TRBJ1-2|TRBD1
TGTGCCAGCAGCCAGGGACAGGGTAGGGGAAAGGATGGCTACACCTTC
CASSQGQGRGKDGYTF
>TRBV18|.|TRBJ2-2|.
TGTGCCAGCTCACCAACACCGAACACCGGGGAGCTGTTTTTT
CASSPTPNTGELFF
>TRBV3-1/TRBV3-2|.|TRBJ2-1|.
TGTGCCAGCAGCCTCAAGGGGGGTGAGCAGTTCTTC
CASSLKGGEQFF
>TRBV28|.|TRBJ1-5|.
TGTGCCAGCAGTTTCGGGACACCTAATCAGCCCCAGCATTTT
CASSFGTPNQPQHF
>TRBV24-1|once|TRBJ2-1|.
TGTGCCACCAGTGATTTGTCCTACAATGAGCAGTTCTTC
CATSDLSYNEQFF
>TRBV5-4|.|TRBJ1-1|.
TGTGCCAGCAGCTTGGTTCGGGGGGAGGCTGAAGCTTTCTTT
CASSLVRGEAEAFF
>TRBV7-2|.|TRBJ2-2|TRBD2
TGTGCCAGCAGCTGGACTAGCGGGGGGGAAGGGGAGCTGTTTTTT
CASSWTSGGEGELFF
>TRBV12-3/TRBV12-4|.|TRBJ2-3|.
TGTGCCAGCAGGGCAGGGGCAGATACGCAGTATTTT
CASRAGADTQYF
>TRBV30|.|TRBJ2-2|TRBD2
TGTGCCTGGAGTGCTCGGGGGGGCGGGGAGCTGTTTTTT
CAWSARGGGELFF
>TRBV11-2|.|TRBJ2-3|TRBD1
TGTGCCAGCACCAGGGGGCGCACAGATACGCAGTATTTT
CASTRGRTDTQYF
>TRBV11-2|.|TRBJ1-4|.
TGTGCCAGCAGCCCGAGAGGGCAGACTAATGAAAAACTGTTTTTT
CASSPRGQTNEKLFF
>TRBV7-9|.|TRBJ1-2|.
TGTGCCAGCAGCTTAGTAGTTAGCGAGAGCGATGGCTACACCTTC
CASSLVVSESDGYTF
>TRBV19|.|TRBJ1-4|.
TGTGCCAGTACCCAAGGTCCGGGACGGAATGAAAAACTGTTTTTT
CASTQGPGRNEKLFF
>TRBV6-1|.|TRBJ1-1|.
TGTGCCAGCAGTGAAACCCGTTCGTTCACTGAAGCTTTCTTT
CASSETRSFTEAFF
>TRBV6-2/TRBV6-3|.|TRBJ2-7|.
TGTGCCAGCAGTTATTATGACGAGCAGTACTTC
CASSYYDEQYF
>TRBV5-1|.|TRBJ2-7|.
TGCGCCAGCAGCCGAGATGCCTACGAGCAGTACTTC
CASSRDAYEQYF
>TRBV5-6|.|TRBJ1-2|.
TGTGCCAGCAGCTTGTTTGGGAAACACCATGGCTACACCTTC
CASSLFGKHHGYTF
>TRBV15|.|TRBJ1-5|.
TGTGCCACCAGCAGAGGGTGGCAGCCCCAGCATTTT
CATSRGWQPQHF
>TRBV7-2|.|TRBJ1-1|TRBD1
TGTGCCAGCAGCTTAGCCGGGACAGGGAGCACTGAAGCTTTCTTT
CASSLAGTGSTEAFF
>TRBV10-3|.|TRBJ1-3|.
TGTGCCATCAGTGAGTCAGAGGTCTCTGGAAACACCATATATTTT
CAISESEVSGNTIYF
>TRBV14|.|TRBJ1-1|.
TGTGCCAGCAGCGTTCAGGCGAACACTGAAGCTTTCTTT
CASSVQANTEAFF
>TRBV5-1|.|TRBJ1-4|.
TGCGCCAGCAGCTCTCAGGGTCTAGCTAATGAAAAACTGTTTTTT
CASSSQGLANEKLFF
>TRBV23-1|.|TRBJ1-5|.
TGCGCCAGCAGTCGGCAAGGATTGTTTCGGGGCAATCAGCCCCAGCATTTT
CASSRQGLFRGNQPQHF
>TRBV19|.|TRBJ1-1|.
TGTGCCAGTAGTATGGCGGATCGGGACTTCACTGAAGCTTTCTTT
CASSMADRDFTEAFF
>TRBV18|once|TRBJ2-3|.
TGTGCCAGCTCACCTTCCCCCCCGGGGGTTAACACAGATACGCAGTATTTT
CASSPSPPGVNTDTQYF
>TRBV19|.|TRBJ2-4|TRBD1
TGTGCCAGTAGTATGTCAGGGGGCACCTACAAAAACATTCAGTACTTC
CASSMSGGTYKNIQYF
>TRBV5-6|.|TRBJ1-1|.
TGTGCCAGCAGCTTGGAACAGCTTGGACAAGCTTTCTTT
CASSLEQLGQAFF
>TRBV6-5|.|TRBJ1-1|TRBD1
TGTGCCAGCATCGGGACAGGGGACCTGAACACTGAAGCTTTCTTT
CASIGTGDLNTEAFF
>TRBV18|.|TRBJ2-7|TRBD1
TGTGCCAGCTCACCCCCTGGACAGGGGACCGCCTACGAGCAGTACTTC
CASSPPGQGTAYEQYF
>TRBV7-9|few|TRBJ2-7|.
TGTGCCAGCAGCTTAGCCCGTTCCTCCTCCTACGAGCAGTACTTC
CASSLARSSSYEQYF
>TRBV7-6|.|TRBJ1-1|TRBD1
TGTGCCAGCTCCCGGACAGGGAACACTGAAGCTTTCTTT
CASSRTGNTEAFF
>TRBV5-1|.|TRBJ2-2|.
TGCGCCAGCAGCTTGATCGCAGATAGGACCGGGGAGCTGTTTTTT
CASSLIADRTGELFF
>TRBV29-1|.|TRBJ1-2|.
TGCAGCGTTGAACTTCGGAGGAATGGCTACACCTTC
CSVELRRNGYTF
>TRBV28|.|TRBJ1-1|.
TGTGCCAGCAGTAACCACGGGAACACTGAAGCTTTCTTT
CASSNHGNTEAFF
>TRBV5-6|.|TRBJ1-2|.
TGTGCCAGCAGGGGGCGGACGGTAAACTATGGCTACACCTTC
CASRGRTVNYGYTF
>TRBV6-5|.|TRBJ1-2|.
TGTGCCAGCATGGGCCTATTCCTGGGGGGCTACACCTTC
CASMGLFLGGYTF
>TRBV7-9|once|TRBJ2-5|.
TGTGCCAGCAGCCCATTGGAGACCCAGTACTTC
CASSPLETQYF
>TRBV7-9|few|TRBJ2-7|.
TGTGCCAGCGGCCGGAGGGGTTACGAGCAGTACTTC
CASGRRGYEQYF
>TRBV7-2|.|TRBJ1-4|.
TGTGCCAGCAGCGCACCTGGGGCCGGCGGGAGACTGTTTTTT
CASSAPGAGGRLFF
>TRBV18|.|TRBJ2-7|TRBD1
TGTGCCAGCTCACCAGGGTTTTCCGGGACAGGTGACGAGCAGTACTTC
CASSPGFSGTGDEQYF
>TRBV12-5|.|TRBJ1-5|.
TGTGCTAGTGGTTTGGTACGTTTGGGGGGAAGCAGCAATCAGCCCCAGCATTTT
CASGLVRLGGSSNQPQHF
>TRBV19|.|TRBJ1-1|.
TGTGCCAGTAGTCTTTCGACAGGCCGCGTCGACACTGAAGCTTTCTTT
CASSLSTGRVDTEAFF
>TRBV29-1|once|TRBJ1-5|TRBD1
TGCAGCGTTGCGGAGGGGGCAGTCAGCAATCAGCCCCAGCATTTT
CSVAEGAVSNQPQHF
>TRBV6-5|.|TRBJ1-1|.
TGTGCCAGCAGCCTATTGTTGAACACTGAAGCTTTCTTT
CASSLLLNTEAFF
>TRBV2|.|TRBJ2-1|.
TGTGCCAGCAGCAGAGGGGGGAATGAGCAGTTCTTC
CASSRGGNEQFF
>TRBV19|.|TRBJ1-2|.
TGTGCCAGTAGTTTACAGGGAGGGGATGGCTACACCTTC
CASSLQGGDGYTF